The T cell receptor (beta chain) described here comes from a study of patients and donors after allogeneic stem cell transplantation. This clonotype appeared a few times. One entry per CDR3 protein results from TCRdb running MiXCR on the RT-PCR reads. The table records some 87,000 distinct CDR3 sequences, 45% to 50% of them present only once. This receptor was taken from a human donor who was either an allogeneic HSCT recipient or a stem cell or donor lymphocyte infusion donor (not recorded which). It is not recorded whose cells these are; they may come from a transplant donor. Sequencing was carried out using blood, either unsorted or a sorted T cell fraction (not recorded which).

This CDR3 is CASSLGLAGKKLFF. The CDR3 region has the DNA TGTGCCAGCAGCTTAGGCTTGGCCGGTAAAAAACTGTTTTTT. The chain couples TRBV11-2 to TRBJ1-4; D remains ambiguous. The CDR3 length is 14 residues. Between the trimmed V and J ends, which lost 1 base and 9 bases, there was a span of 12 bases. From germline, CDR1 is SGHAT and CDR2 FQNNGV. Combining the CDR3 with reference TRBV11-2 and TRBJ1-4 gives the whole variable domain EAGVAQSPRYKIIEKRQSVAFWCNPISGHATLYWYQQILGQGPKLLIQFQNNGVVDDSQLPKDRFSAERLKGVDSTLKIQPAKLEDSAVYLCASSLGLAGKKLFFGSGTQLSVL.